Below, 26 T cell receptor beta chains from the same sample are listed, as sequenced in a study of regulatory T cells in long-lasting Graves disease. Through Arm-PCR of CDR3 regions and iRepertoire HTBI primers, TCR beta libraries were built. TCRdb fed the multiplex PCR reads into MiXCR, producing one record per CDR3 protein. The sample lists about 660,000 distinct CDR3 sequences, roughly 30% occurring once. Time point defined: persistent/refractory GD, antithyroid drugs over 5 years with positive TRAb. Extracted RNA from PBMCs served as the source of the TCR library. Sequencing was performed on peripheral blood mononuclear cells (PBMCs), taken when the disease was refractory, from a patient treated with antithyroid drugs. The origin of the receptors is a female donor with Graves disease.

The chain recombines TRBV9 with TRBJ2-2; 10 bases line up with TRBD2. Germline loops: CDR1 SGDLS, CDR2 YYNGEE. The CDR3 is made up of 17 amino acids. The ends lost 4 bases at V and 0 bases at J; junction bases unmatched: 6. CDR3 amino acids: CASSLGLAASNTGELFF. The CDR3 region has the DNA TGTGCCAGCAGCCTAGGACTAGCGGCTTCGAACACCGGGGAGCTGTTTTTT.

This clonotype was detected a few times. V is TRBV20-1 and J is TRBJ2-5; D may be TRBD2 (5 bases). The V gene lost 3 bases and the J gene lost 2 bases, with 19 bases spanning the gap. The CDR3 runs to 16 residues. Germline V gene lookup returns CDR1 DFQATT and CDR2 SNEGSKA (reference sequence). CDR3 sequence: CSARAWASGTQETQYF. Written as DNA, the CDR3 is TGCAGTGCTAGGGCCTGGGCAAGCGGAACACAAGAGACCCAGTACTTC.

The V call is TRBV7-9, the J call TRBJ2-7, with a tentative D call TRBD2 (5 bases). The CDR3 is 17 amino acids. CDR1 and CDR2 (germline): SEHNR, FQNEAQ (reference sequence). V lost 3 bases, J lost 4 bases, and 22 bases lay in between. CDR3 sequence: CASSFYRTRSVLYEQYF. Here the CDR3 DNA reads TGTGCCAGCAGCTTCTACCGAACTAGGTCGGTCCTTTACGAGCAGTACTTC.

This clonotype has more than one count but fewer than ten. The gene calls are TRBV10-3 and TRBJ1-1; TRBD1 agrees at 8 bases. The CDR3 totals 14 residues. The germline V gene has CDR1 ENHRY and CDR2 SYGVKD. V lost 6 bases to trimming and J lost 6 bases; unmatched junction nucleotides: 9. The CDR3 spells CAISPRAGGSEAFF. CDR3 bases: TGTGCCATCAGCCCTCGGGCAGGGGGCTCTGAAGCTTTCTTT.

Only a few counts were recorded for this clonotype. This sequence joins TRBV19 and TRBJ2-7; 8 bases fit TRBD1. V was clipped by 4 bases and J by 7 bases; unmatched bases: 9. The CDR3 contains 14 residues. Germline V gene lookup returns CDR1 LNHDA and CDR2 SQIVND (reference sequence). CDR3 DNA: TGTGCCAGTAGTACCCCCCGCAGGGGGCCTGAGCAGTACTTC. It encodes CASSTPRRGPEQYF.

The chain is built from TRBV27 and TRBJ2-5; the match to TRBD2 covers 11 bases. This CDR3 has 18 amino acids. The ends lost 3 bases at V and 4 bases at J; junction bases unmatched: 13. CDR1 MNHEY and CDR2 SMNVEV come from the germline V gene (reference sequence). CDR3 loop: CASSFSGLGLAGGETQYF. CDR3 coding DNA: TGTGCCAGCAGTTTCAGTGGTTTGGGGCTAGCGGGAGGAGAGACCCAGTACTTC.

This clonotype appeared many times. This chain links TRBV28 with TRBJ2-6, with 8 bases aligning to TRBD2. This CDR3 has 18 residues. The V gene end was trimmed by 6 bases and the J gene end by 0 bases; junction bases not matched to a gene: 10. Looked up from germline, CDR1 is MDHEN and CDR2 is SYDVKM. The CDR3, as DNA: TGTGCCAGCAGCCCCGGGACTAGGCTTCACTCTGGGGCCAACGTCCTGACTTTC. Protein product: CASSPGTRLHSGANVLTF.

This rearrangement joins TRBV28 to TRBJ2-3; 7 bases agree with TRBD1. V lost 4 bases, J lost 4 bases, and 11 bases stayed unmatched. Germline CDR1 MDHEN, CDR2 SYDVKM. The CDR3 length is 16 residues. The CDR3 region is CASSSRTGPRSDTQYF. DNA of the CDR3: TGTGCCAGCAGTTCCCGGACAGGTCCCCGGTCAGATACGCAGTATTTT.

This chain connects TRBV30 to TRBJ1-1; TRBD1 agrees at 7 bases. The CDR3 is 12 residues long. The germline V gene encodes CDR1 GTSNPN and CDR2 SVGIG (reference sequence). This CDR3 reads CYATGVGGEAFF. For the CDR3, the DNA is TGTTATGCCACAGGGGTCGGGGGTGAAGCTTTCTTT.

The chain's CDR3 is CSVRVANTEAFF. CDR3 DNA: TGCAGCGTCAGGGTTGCGAACACTGAAGCTTTCTTT. V usage is TRBV29-1 and J usage is TRBJ1-1; D perhaps matches TRBD1 (5 bases). This CDR3 spans 12 amino acids. Germline assignment: CDR1 SQVTM and CDR2 ANQGSEA. With 6 bases removed from V and 1 base from J, the gap between germline ends came to 9 bases.

The chain couples TRBV15 to TRBJ1-2, with 7 bases fitting TRBD1. CDR1 and CDR2 (germline): LNHNV, YYDKDF (reference sequence). The CDR3 is 12 residues long. J gave up 6 bases and V 2 bases, and 0 bases lay outside the gene matches. CDR3 DNA sequence: TGTGCCACCAGCAGAACAGGGGATGGCTACACCTTC. Translation gives CATSRTGDGYTF.

The chain uses TRBV11-2 and TRBJ2-7, with D possibly matching TRBD2 (6 bases). From germline, CDR1 is SGHAT and CDR2 FQNNGV. This CDR3 has 15 residues. The V end lost 0 bases, the J end lost 3 bases, and 12 bases lay between the germline ends. The DNA for the CDR3 is TGTGCCAGCAGCTTAGAACCCGTGGAGGGCTACGAGCAGTACTTC. Amino acids: CASSLEPVEGYEQYF.

The rearrangement links TRBV2 to TRBJ2-4; TRBD1 might be the D (5 bases). Trimming shortened V by 5 bases and J by 2 bases, and 10 bases separated the two germline ends. CDR3 length equals 14 residues. Germline CDR1 is SNHLY and CDR2 is FYNNEI. The CDR3 DNA is TGTGCCAGCAGTTTAGACAGATCCAAAAACATTCAGTACTTC. As protein: CASSLDRSKNIQYF.

This clonotype was detected only a few times. A read error is likely, as this CDR3 ends without the conserved phenylalanine or tryptophan. The chain recombines TRBV28 with TRBJ1-1; D gene unclear. Germline values: CDR1 MDHEN, CDR2 SYDVKM. The V gene lost 10 bases and the J gene lost 4 bases, with 10 bases spanning the gap. This CDR3 region has 11 residues. The CDR3 nucleotides read TGTGCCACCAGGAGAACCACTGAAGCTTTCCTT. It yields the protein CATRRTTEAFL.

In its sample, this clonotype was seen many times. The V gene is TRBV20-1, the J gene TRBJ1-2; D perhaps matches TRBD1 (5 bases). The CDR3 length is 12 residues. CDR1 and CDR2 (germline): DFQATT, SNEGSKA (reference sequence). V lost 4 bases and J lost 2, with 8 bases in between. CDR3 sequence: CSATGTNYGYTF. The CDR3, as DNA: TGCAGTGCTACAGGGACCAACTATGGCTACACCTTC.

This chain's CDR3 is CASSLSPGAGAENEQFF. In DNA form, the CDR3 reads TGTGCCAGCAGTTTATCCCCGGGGGCAGGGGCAGAGAATGAGCAGTTCTTC. V is TRBV12-3 or TRBV12-4 and J is TRBJ2-1; D may be TRBD1 or TRBD2 (6 bases each). The CDR3 contains 17 residues. The V and J ends lost 2 bases and 7 bases respectively, with 21 bases between them.

This clonotype was observed a few times. The J gene is TRBJ1-1, the V gene TRBV20-1; D is unresolved. Germline V gene sequence: CDR1 DFQATT, CDR2 SNEGSKA (reference sequence). Trimming removed 1 base from V and 4 bases from J, with 7 bases in between. This CDR3 is 12 amino acids long. Written as DNA, the CDR3 is TGCAGTGCTAGAGCCGGGCGCACTGAAGCTTTCTTT. Encoded protein: CSARAGRTEAFF.

This clonotype showed up just a few times. J is TRBJ2-2 and V is TRBV12-3 or TRBV12-4; no firm D call. CDR3 length equals 14 residues. Trimming stripped 8 bases from V and 0 bases from J, with 10 bases between. This chain's CDR3 is CASRYQANTGELFF. Here the CDR3 DNA reads TGTGCCAGCCGATACCAGGCGAACACCGGGGAGCTGTTTTTT.

This clonotype has ten or more counts. V is TRBV4-2 and J is TRBJ1-1; D is uncertain. From germline, CDR1 is LGHNA and CDR2 YNFKEQ. Trimming took off 1 base at V and 0 bases at J, with 9 bases between the two ends. The CDR3 is 15 amino acids. The CDR3 DNA reads TGTGCCAGCAGCCAAGGCCTGGGATTGAACACTGAAGCTTTCTTT. Translation: CASSQGLGLNTEAFF.

The table lists this clonotype with a few counts. This chain links TRBV30 with TRBJ1-5; maybe TRBD1 (6 bases). The CDR3 contains 14 residues. Per the germline V gene, CDR1 is GTSNPN and CDR2 is SVGIG (reference sequence). The ends were cut back, 4 bases at V and 8 bases at J, with 18 bases in the middle. CDR3: CAWTSSGGLKPQHF. The CDR3, as DNA: TGTGCCTGGACGTCATCGGGGGGGCTGAAGCCCCAGCATTTT.

The chain employs TRBV5-1 and TRBJ2-5; TRBD1 or TRBD2 may be the D gene (6 bases each). The CDR3 is made up of 16 amino acids. The germline V and J ends were trimmed by 0 bases and 2 bases, with 14 bases remaining between them. Germline V gene data show CDR1 as SGHRS and CDR2 as YFSETQ. CDR3 sequence: CASSLATGRGQETQYF. The CDR3, as DNA: TGCGCCAGCAGCTTGGCCACAGGGCGGGGACAAGAGACCCAGTACTTC.

The rearrangement joins TRBV3-1 to TRBJ2-7; 9 nucleotides agree with TRBD2. Germline CDR1 reads LGHDT; CDR2 reads YNNKEL (reference sequence). Trimming at V came to 0 bases and at J to 6 bases, leaving 6 bases not matched to a gene. This CDR3 comprises 15 residues. The CDR3 sequence: CASSQEASGIGEQYF. The CDR3 coding sequence is TGTGCCAGCAGCCAAGAGGCTAGCGGGATTGGCGAGCAGTACTTC.

The chain joins TRBV18 to TRBJ1-1, with D unclear. The CDR3 is made up of 13 amino acids. Trimming took 1 base from V and 6 from J, leaving 9 bases between them. Germline CDR1 and CDR2: KGHSH and LQKENI. The CDR3 sequence is CASSPLDGSEAFF. The CDR3 DNA is TGTGCCAGCTCACCACTGGACGGGTCTGAAGCTTTCTTT.

In this sample, this clonotype turned up a few times. The rearrangement links TRBV5-1 to TRBJ2-4; 12 bases align to TRBD2. Germline V gene data show CDR1 as SGHRS and CDR2 as YFSETQ. V lost 0 bases and J lost 11; bases outside the gene matches: 9. The CDR3 is 16 amino acids. CDR3 sequence (DNA): TGCGCCAGCAGCTTGGCGACTAGCGGGGGTGAGACTGTTCAGTACTTC. Translating gives CASSLATSGGETVQYF. Full variable domain (remainder filled in from reference TRBV5-1 and TRBJ2-4): KAGVTQTPRYLIKTRGQQVTLSCSPISGHRSVSWYQQTPGQGLQFLFEYFSETQRNKGNFPGRFSGRQFSNSRSEMNVSTLELGDSALYLCASSLATSGGETVQYFGAGTRLSVL.

The DNA for the CDR3 is TGCAGTGCTATAACAGGGTGGACTGAAGCTTTCTTT. Its translation: CSAITGWTEAFF. The chain recombines TRBV20-1 with TRBJ1-1; D may be TRBD1 (6 bases). V was trimmed by 4 bases and J by 5 bases, leaving 11 bases between them. This CDR3 spans 12 amino acids. The germline CDR1 and CDR2 sequences are DFQATT and SNEGSKA (reference sequence).

In this sample, this clonotype turned up many times. This sequence joins TRBV7-2 and TRBJ2-5, with D unclear. Germline V CDR1 and CDR2: SGHTA, FQGNSA. V lost 3 bases and J 1 base, leaving 6 bases between the germline ends. The CDR3 contains 13 residues. CDR3 in amino acids: CASSLPVQETQYF. DNA for the CDR3: TGTGCCAGCAGCTTGCCAGTCCAAGAGACCCAGTACTTC.